The rows below give T cell receptor beta chains drawn from one sample of a study of cytomegalovirus exposure and HLA in healthy donors. The protocol was immunoSEQ multiplex PCR, while the TCRdb copy is restricted to in-frame clones and leaves out a portion. Among tens of thousands of clones listed, approximately 94% were seen once. The sequenced sample consisted of PBMCs. The source is a man younger than 35 in good health and CMV-seronegative. Each CDR3 is given with its conserved first and last residue. The D gene is left open where the match is weak. Rows give clone size only sometimes, using once, few, many, or a class for an expanded clone.

v_gene	j_gene	abundance	d_gene	CDR3aa	CDR3nt
TRBV19	TRBJ2-1	.	TRBD2	CASSTWLGTSGKHEQFF	TGTGCCAGTAGTACCTGGCTCGGGACTAGCGGGAAGCATGAGCAGTTCTTC
TRBV27	TRBJ1-1	once	.	CASSLSALGRVQFF	TGTGCCAGCAGTTTATCCGCATTGGGCAGGGTTCAGTTCTTT
TRBV5-5	TRBJ2-1	.	TRBD1	CASSPLGQLSSFF	TGTGCCAGCAGCCCGCTGGGACAGTTATCCTCGTTCTTC
TRBV2	TRBJ1-2	once	.	CASRGVGGEYGYTF	TGTGCCAGCCGTGGGGTAGGGGGGGAGTATGGCTACACCTTC
TRBV5-8	TRBJ1-1	.	.	CASRREQLVTEAFF	TGTGCCAGCAGGAGGGAACAGTTGGTCACTGAAGCTTTCTTT
TRBV20-1	TRBJ1-2	.	.	CSARDQGGYTF	TGCAGTGCTAGAGATCAGGGGGGCTACACCTTC
TRBV6-4	TRBJ2-3	.	TRBD1	CASSKGQGPLDTQYF	TGTGCCAGCAGTAAAGGACAGGGGCCCCTAGATACGCAGTATTTT
TRBV18	TRBJ2-7	.	TRBD1	CASSPDRDRVVRGEQYF	TGTGCCAGCTCACCGGACAGGGACCGGGTTGTTCGAGGCGAGCAGTACTTC
TRBV19	TRBJ1-5	.	.	CASSNRVINQPQHF	TGTGCCAGTAGTAACAGGGTCATCAATCAGCCCCAGCATTTT
TRBV2	TRBJ1-5	.	.	CASSEDSLNQPQHF	TGTGCCAGCAGTGAAGACAGCCTCAATCAGCCCCAGCATTTT
TRBV11-3	TRBJ2-1	.	.	CASSLLGENEQFF	TGTGCCAGCAGCTTATTGGGCGAAAATGAGCAGTTCTTC
TRBV7-2	TRBJ1-2	.	.	CASSLVGANYGYTF	TGTGCCAGCAGCTTAGTGGGGGCCAACTATGGCTACACCTTC
TRBV7-2	TRBJ1-4	.	.	CASSYTQGANEKLFF	TGTGCCAGCAGCTACACACAGGGTGCTAATGAAAAACTGTTTTTT
TRBV10-2	TRBJ2-4	.	.	CASSESQENIQYF	TGCGCCAGCAGTGAGTCTCAGGAAAACATTCAGTACTTC
TRBV7-2	TRBJ2-7	.	.	CASSSRRGPGYEQYF	TGTGCCAGCAGCTCACGCAGAGGCCCCGGGTACGAGCAGTACTTC
TRBV5-6	TRBJ2-5	.	.	CASSAYRTSNQETQYF	TGTGCCAGCAGCGCGTACAGGACATCCAACCAAGAGACCCAGTACTTC
TRBV28	TRBJ2-1	.	.	CASETRQLGYNEQFF	TGTGCCAGCGAAACCCGACAGTTGGGTTACAATGAGCAGTTCTTC
TRBV7-8	TRBJ2-3	few	.	CASSSETDTQYF	TGTGCCAGCAGCTCGGAGACAGATACGCAGTATTTT
TRBV5-8	TRBJ2-3	.	TRBD2	CASSLLAASPPTDTQYF	TGTGCCAGCAGCTTACTAGCGGCCTCTCCCCCCACAGATACGCAGTATTTT
TRBV2	TRBJ2-7	.	.	CASSENGGLSSYEQYF	TGTGCCAGCAGTGAAAATGGCGGACTGAGCTCCTACGAGCAGTACTTC
TRBV7-2	TRBJ2-1	.	.	CASSKRTDNNEQFF	TGTGCCAGCAGCAAGAGGACAGATAACAATGAGCAGTTCTTC
TRBV27	TRBJ1-5	.	.	CASSLSQGNQPQHF	TGTGCCAGCAGTTTGTCCCAGGGCAATCAGCCCCAGCATTTT
TRBV5-5	TRBJ2-2	.	.	CASSLGYAGNTGELFF	TGTGCCAGCAGCTTGGGTTATGCGGGGAACACCGGGGAGCTGTTTTTT
TRBV6-1	TRBJ2-2	.	.	CASRVTSQTTGELFF	TGTGCCAGCAGGGTCACTAGTCAGACGACCGGGGAGCTGTTTTTT
TRBV4-1	TRBJ1-1	.	.	CASSSPGSQGLDTEAFF	TGCGCCAGCAGCTCACCCGGGTCCCAGGGCCTAGACACTGAAGCTTTCTTT
TRBV27	TRBJ2-6	.	TRBD1	CASSSDRGPGANVLTF	TGTGCCAGCAGTTCGGACAGGGGGCCTGGGGCCAACGTCCTGACTTTC
TRBV10-3	TRBJ2-3	.	TRBD2	CAISGLAGSVDTQYF	TGTGCCATCAGTGGCCTAGCGGGATCGGTAGATACGCAGTATTTT
TRBV28	TRBJ1-1	few	.	CASRNQGDTEAFF	TGTGCCAGCAGGAACCAGGGTGACACTGAAGCTTTCTTT